The entry below describes one TCR beta chain. The sample comes from a study of blood T cells in healthy people across ages. Combining a sample-barcoded 5' primer with a J-beta primer mix, a second PCR ran for roughly 7 to 12 cycles. Sequencing recovered at least 2.5 million CDR3-containing paired-end reads from each sample. In TCRdb, the 5' RACE reads were re-called with MiXCR into one record per CDR3 protein. The sample consists of roughly 1,300,000 distinct CDR3 sequences, around 59% of them appearing once. V was pared by 4 bases and J by 10 bases, with 13 bases between. CDR1 DFQATT and CDR2 SNEGSKA come from the germline V gene (reference sequence). This CDR3 comprises 11 residues.

The sequenced material came from blood. The sequence was obtained from a man aged 18 to 30 in good health. The chain uses TRBV20-1 and TRBJ1-2, with TRBD1 as a possible D gene (6 bases). CDR3 sequence (DNA): TGCAGTGCTACCGTAAGGACAGCCTACACCTTC. Encoded protein: CSATVRTAYTF.